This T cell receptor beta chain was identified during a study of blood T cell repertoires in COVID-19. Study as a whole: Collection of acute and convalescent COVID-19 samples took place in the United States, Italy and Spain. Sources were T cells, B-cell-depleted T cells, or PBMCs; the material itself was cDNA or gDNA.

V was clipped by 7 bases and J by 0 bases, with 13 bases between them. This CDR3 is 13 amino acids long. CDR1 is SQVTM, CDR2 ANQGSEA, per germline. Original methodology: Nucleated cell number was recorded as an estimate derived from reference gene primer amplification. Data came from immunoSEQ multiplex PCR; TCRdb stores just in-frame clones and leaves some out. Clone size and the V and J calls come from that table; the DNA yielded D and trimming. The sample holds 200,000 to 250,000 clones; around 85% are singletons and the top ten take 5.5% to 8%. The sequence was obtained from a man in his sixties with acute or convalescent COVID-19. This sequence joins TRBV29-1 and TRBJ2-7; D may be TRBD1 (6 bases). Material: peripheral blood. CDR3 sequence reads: CSARQAPSYEQYF. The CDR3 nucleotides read TGCAGCGCACGACAGGCCCCCTCCTACGAGCAGTACTTC.